This record covers a single TCR beta chain. Which antigen it targets is not known. No base qualities exist here, and no much larger clone lies one base off it. Trimming costs V 5 bases and J 11 bases, and their ends lie 30 bases apart. The CDR3 starts with the cysteine, ends with the phenylalanine, and has 17 residues. Here the CDR3 DNA is all that survives: 51 bases in frame from base 1. The CDR1 and CDR2 encoded by the germline V gene are MRHNA and SNTAGT. The method was PCR. The instrument given in TCRdb is Illumina HiSeq 2500. Unique molecular identifiers were incorporated into TCR beta cDNA libraries to reduce PCR and sequencing biases. Per 1 to 10 million input T cells, some 500,000 cDNA molecules were obtained, such that each molecule approximated one T cell. The patient libraries were prepared and sequenced using the same protocol as the earlier healthy control dataset. Within a given batch, samples were prepared together, multiplexed and sequenced on the same HiSeq lane. In the paper's pipeline: MIGEC handled the raw barcoded reads, throwing out single-read molecular identifier groups before consensus assembly and CDR3 extraction. VDJtools was used for post-analysis of the clonotype tables, and diversity was normalized by down-sampling every dataset to the size of the smallest sample. In repertoire overlap clustering, CDR3 amino acid sequences, but not nucleotide sequences, were matched to correct batch-related cross-sample contamination. TCRdb reprocessed the public reads (quality trimming at Q25 with fastp, clone calling with MiXCR) and kept in-frame beta chains. Identical CDR3 proteins give one entry, which carries the most common genes and DNA. TCRdb, not the original authors, processed these V and J calls. For this sample there are hundreds of thousands of distinct CDR3 sequences; approximately 38% appear just once. The ten top clones hold under 15% of the sample.

To demonstrate the VDJtools post-analysis software, the study profiled TCR beta repertoires from the peripheral blood of about a dozen young patients with multiple sclerosis. The patients with multiple sclerosis were children and adolescents between roughly 6 and 16 years of age. This specimen comes from a study of post-analysis software for immune sequencing data (dated by TCRdb to 2014 to 2015). Background for the entire study: Relapsing-remitting, secondary progressive and progressive-relapsing multiple sclerosis were recorded as disease courses, and subtype annotation was lacking for some patients. A subset of samples was prepared in parallel using single-end sample barcoding, then pooled and co-amplified after Illumina adapter ligation. Patient repertoires were compared against ten to twelve previously published healthy control repertoires from donors aged roughly 6 to 28 years.

Overall study outcomes, separate from this receptor: The control group was slightly older than the multiple sclerosis patient group. Strong co-clustering of samples prepared in the same batch was shown by direct clustering with F measure, prompting a batch-effect correction. Compared with controls, multiple sclerosis patients had significantly lower normalized Chao1 diversity, a finding suggesting substantial peripheral T-cell clonal expansion. Roughly 5 TRBV segments, including TRBV5-6, TRBV5-1 and TRBV20-1, were significantly more frequent in patients than controls.

This receptor was taken from a girl aged 5-17 years with multiple sclerosis. The chain is made from TRBV6-4 and TRBJ2-5; TRBD2 is a weak D gene call, 5 bases matching. Sequencing was carried out using blood. The CDR3 region has the sequence CASSFLLRARGPGEQYF. The DNA sequence is as follows: TGTGCCAGCAGTTTTCTACTTAGAGCGAGAGGGCCGGGTGAGCAGTACTTC.